This TCR beta chain was profiled in a study of cytomegalovirus exposure and HLA in healthy donors. The wider study: There were about 85 million unique TCRs (from HLA-typed donors) in an early data release. Study-wide results and caveats: Altogether, around 160 TCR beta chains were recorded as cytomegalovirus-associated. High specificity and sensitivity for cytomegalovirus status were reported for the classifier.

The CDR3 is made up of 15 amino acids. Looked up from germline, CDR1 is MNHNY and CDR2 is SVGAGI (reference sequence). Trimming removed 4 bases at V and 2 bases at J, with 11 bases between. PCR was performed using 60 Vbeta and 13 Jbeta primers. Profiling relied on immunoSEQ multiplex PCR, and the TCRdb table lists in-frame clones only, not all of them. Of some 150,000 clones listed, 60% to 80% are singletons. Notes on this clone: Its antigen is not identified.

Sequenced: PBMCs. The sequence derives from a male donor in good health and CMV-seronegative. The chain links TRBV6-6 to TRBJ2-2; tentative D call: TRBD1 (6 bases). The CDR3 reads CASSFPGQNTGELFF. CDR3 DNA: TGTGCCAGCAGTTTCCCGGGACAAAACACCGGGGAGCTGTTTTTT.